These 22 T cell receptor beta chains were all obtained from the same sample, sequenced in a study of tumor-infiltrating lymphocytes in localized non-small cell lung cancer. Here immunoSEQ multiplex PCR was the method, and the copy in TCRdb shows in-frame clones only, minus some. Altogether over 14,000 clones are present, roughly 80% being singletons, with the ten largest covering less than 20%. What was sequenced was lung tumor tissue. These TCRs come from a human donor with non-small cell lung cancer.

V and J are TRBV30 and TRBJ1-6; 9 nucleotides agree with TRBD1. The ends lost 2 bases at V and 7 bases at J; junction bases unmatched: 6. Germline CDR1 is GTSNPN and CDR2 is SVGIG (reference sequence). CDR3 length: 15 residues. CDR3 in DNA: TGTGCCTGGAGTAGGACCGGACAGGGGAATTCACCCCTCCACTTT. This translates into CAWSRTGQGNSPLHF.

The chain recombines TRBV2 with TRBJ2-6; TRBD2 is a possible D gene (6 bases). V lost 3 bases and J 2 bases, leaving 8 bases between the germline ends. CDR3 size: 15 residues. Germline V gene sequence: CDR1 SNHLY, CDR2 FYNNEI. The DNA for the CDR3 is TGTGCCAGCAGTGAGACGGGGGCTGGGGCCAACGTCCTGACTTTC. Translation: CASSETGAGANVLTF.

For this clone: At one boundary the junction diverges from the germline segment, which might be a read error. The chain has TRBV5-1 and TRBJ2-1; D possibly uses TRBD1 or TRBD2 (5 bases each). This CDR3 is built from 13 residues. Germline CDR1 and CDR2: SGHRS and YFSETQ. The CDR3 nucleotides read TGCGCCAGCAGCTCGCAAGGGACGGATGACCTAATCTTC. It encodes CASSSQGTDDLIF.

The genes are TRBV2 and TRBJ2-7; 9 bases fit TRBD2. The CDR3 extends over 15 amino acids. J gave up 2 bases and V 6 bases, and 8 bases lay outside the gene matches. Germline-derived CDR1 and CDR2 are SNHLY and FYNNEI. The CDR3 loop is CASSPFSGRTYEQYF. CDR3 nucleotides: TGTGCCAGCAGCCCTTTTAGCGGGAGAACCTACGAGCAGTACTTC.

The chain is built from TRBV30 and TRBJ2-7; 8 bases are shared with TRBD1. With 0 bases clipped from V and 6 bases from J, the junction kept 10 bases outside the gene matches. CDR3 length equals 15 residues. Germline lookup yields CDR1 GTSNPN and CDR2 SVGIG (reference sequence). The CDR3 protein is CAWSVRQTGAPEQYF. In nucleotides, the CDR3 is TGTGCCTGGAGTGTACGACAGACAGGGGCCCCCGAGCAGTACTTC.

CDR3 in amino acids: CAWSGQGARGYTF. As DNA, the CDR3 is TGTGCCTGGAGTGGTCAGGGGGCGAGGGGCTACACCTTC. The rearrangement joins TRBV30 to TRBJ1-2; 8 nucleotides align to TRBD1. The germline V gene has CDR1 GTSNPN and CDR2 SVGIG (reference sequence). The CDR3 covers 13 residues. V was pared by 1 base and J by 8 bases, with 6 bases of the junction left unmatched.

V and J are TRBV18 and TRBJ1-2; tentatively, D is TRBD1 (6 bases). Germline CDR1 reads KGHSH; CDR2 reads LQKENI. This CDR3 contains 15 residues. V gave up 2 bases and J gave up 1 base, with 11 bases separating them. CDR3: CASSPSNRVNYGYTF. In DNA, the CDR3 is TGTGCCAGCTCACCAAGCAACAGGGTTAACTATGGCTACACCTTC.

V is TRBV9 and J is TRBJ2-3; D gene uncertain. This CDR3 contains 13 residues. Trimming left V 1 base short and J 4 bases short, with 7 bases between. Germline V gene lookup returns CDR1 SGDLS and CDR2 YYNGEE. As DNA, the CDR3 is TGTGCCAGCAGCGTAAGTCCTGCAGATACGCAGTATTTT. Protein sequence: CASSVSPADTQYF.

This clone was picked up one time. The chain uses TRBV19 and TRBJ2-1, with TRBD1 as a possible D gene (5 bases). V shed 9 bases and J shed 7 bases, with 7 bases lying between them. The CDR3 totals 10 residues. Germline CDR1 LNHDA, CDR2 SQIVND (reference sequence). The DNA for the CDR3 is TGTGCCAGCCAGGGTAATGAGCAGTTCTTC. Translation: CASQGNEQFF.

The chain employs TRBV28 and TRBJ1-4; TRBD1 is a possible D gene (5 bases). The germline V and J ends were trimmed by 8 bases and 7 bases, with 11 bases remaining between them. The CDR3 covers 12 residues. Germline-derived CDR1 and CDR2 are MDHEN and SYDVKM. In DNA, the CDR3 is TGTGCCAGCGTCTCGGGGGGTGAAAAACTGTTTTTT. Encoded protein: CASVSGGEKLFF. Variable domain in full (rest from reference TRBV28 and TRBJ1-4): DVKVTQSSRYLVKRTGEKVFLECVQDMDHENMFWYRQDPGLGLRLIYFSYDVKMKEKGDIPEGYSVSREKKERFSLILESASTNQTSMYLCASVSGGEKLFFGSGTQLSVL.

CDR3 in DNA: TGTGCCAGCAGTCCGACAGTTGCAACTAATGAAAAACTGTTTTTT. This sequence encodes CASSPTVATNEKLFF. The chain recombines TRBV5-4 with TRBJ1-4; maybe TRBD1 (5 bases). Germline-derived CDR1 and CDR2 are SGHNT and YYREEE (reference sequence). V gave up 5 bases and J gave up 0 bases, with 11 bases separating them. The CDR3 sequence is 15 residues long. Supplemented by reference TRBV5-4 and TRBJ1-4, the full variable domain reads ETGVTQSPTHLIKTRGQQVTLRCSSQSGHNTVSWYQQALGQGPQFIFQYYREEENGRGNFPPRFSGLQFPNYSSELNVNALELDDSALYLCASSPTVATNEKLFFGSGTQLSVL.

The V and J genes are TRBV7-2 and TRBJ2-2, with no clear D. The ends were cut back, 6 bases at V and 0 bases at J, with 5 bases in the middle. Germline CDR1 is SGHTA and CDR2 is FQGNSA. This CDR3 spans 13 amino acids. CDR3 sequence reads: CASRHPNTGELFF. The CDR3 bases are TGTGCCAGCAGACATCCGAACACCGGGGAGCTGTTTTTT.

This chain connects TRBV19 to TRBJ1-5; TRBD1 matches at 8 bases. V was clipped by 4 bases and J by 11 bases; unmatched bases: 31. The CDR3 covers 21 residues. Germline CDR1 is LNHDA and CDR2 is SQIVND (reference sequence). CDR3 nucleotide sequence: TGTGCCAGTAGTAAAGCCCCCAGCACTTCCGGTCGGACAGGGTCCAACCAGGCCCAGCATTTT. Translating gives CASSKAPSTSGRTGSNQAQHF. The full variable domain, with the rest looked up from reference TRBV19 and TRBJ1-5, is DGGITQSPKYLFRKEGQNVTLSCEQNLNHDAMYWYRQDPGQGLRLIYYSQIVNDFQKGDIAEGYSVSREKKESFPLTVTSAQKNPTAFYLCASSKAPSTSGRTGSNQAQHFGDGTRLSIL.

This chain connects TRBV15 to TRBJ2-5; D call uncertain. The CDR3 contains 15 residues. Germline CDR1 reads LNHNV; CDR2 reads YYDKDF (reference sequence). Trimming shortened V by 0 bases and J by 2 bases, and 10 bases separated the two germline ends. Written as DNA, the CDR3 is TGTGCCACCAGCAGAGATCCCCAGCAACAAGAGACCCAGTACTTC. Translation gives CATSRDPQQQETQYF.

Comments on this clone: Germline and junction disagree at one end, which may indicate a read error. The chain is built from TRBV7-8 and TRBJ1-1; 7 nucleotides line up with TRBD1. The V gene's germline CDR1 is SGHVS and CDR2 FQNEAQ. The CDR3 is made up of 17 amino acids. This CDR3 reads CASSDGNRGWGNAEAFF. The CDR3 DNA reads TGTGCCAGCAGCGACGGAAACAGGGGTTGGGGGAACGCTGAAGCTTTCTTT.

Concerning this clone itself: Possible read error: a much larger clone is one base away. The chain combines TRBV7-6 with TRBJ2-5; tentatively, D is TRBD1 (6 bases). This CDR3 region has 15 residues. From germline, CDR1 is SGHVS and CDR2 FNYEAQ. Trimming removed 0 bases from V and 2 bases from J, with 10 bases in between. The CDR3 bases are TGTGCCAGCAGCTTAGCGAGCAGGGGACAAGAGACCCAGTACTTC. As protein: CASSLASRGQETQYF.

The chain recombines TRBV6-1 with TRBJ2-2; D unresolved. Trimming removed 5 bases from V and 2 bases from J, with 12 bases in between. The CDR3 length is 15 residues. Germline V gives CDR1 MNHNS, CDR2 SASEGT. For the CDR3, the DNA is TGTGCCAGCAGTTTAGGGCAGGAAAACACCGGGGAGCTGTTTTTT. It codes for CASSLGQENTGELFF.

The chain carries TRBV6-1 and TRBJ1-1; 7 bases map to TRBD1. Germline CDR1 and CDR2: MNHNS and SASEGT. V dropped 1 base and J dropped 10; count of bases not matched to a gene: 9. The CDR3 has 14 residues. The CDR3 is CASSEDWAGGGAFF. CDR3 coding DNA: TGTGCCAGCAGTGAAGATTGGGCAGGGGGGGGAGCTTTCTTT.

The gene calls are TRBV28 and TRBJ1-2, with D perhaps TRBD1 (6 bases). The CDR3 has 13 residues. Trimming pared 5 bases from V and 2 bases from J, leaving 9 bases between. Germline V CDR1 and CDR2: MDHEN, SYDVKM. The CDR3 nucleotides read TGTGCCAGCAGTGAAGACAGGAACTATGGCTACACCTTC. Amino acids: CASSEDRNYGYTF.

This clone was counted once. The V gene is TRBV11-2, the J gene TRBJ2-7; D not resolved. Germline V CDR1 and CDR2: SGHAT, FQNNGV. The CDR3 loop spans 13 amino acids. V lost 5 bases to trimming and J lost 1 base, with 9 bases between them. CDR3 nucleotide sequence: TGTGCCAGCAGCCCATCTGGGTCCTACGAGCAGTACTTC. This codes for CASSPSGSYEQYF.

The chain combines TRBV6-1 with TRBJ2-5; 9 bases are a match to TRBD2. CDR3 length equals 16 residues. Germline V gives CDR1 MNHNS, CDR2 SASEGT. The V segment lost 0 bases and the J segment 3 bases; nucleotides outside the gene matches: 5. The CDR3 here is CASSEAGRGGKETQYF. CDR3 DNA sequence: TGTGCCAGCAGTGAAGCGGGGCGGGGGGGCAAAGAGACCCAGTACTTC.

This clone was recorded once. The chain joins TRBV7-9 to TRBJ2-3; D might be TRBD1 (5 bases). The CDR3 spans 15 residues. V lost 6 bases to trimming and J lost 3 bases, with 16 bases between them. Germline CDR1 is SEHNR and CDR2 is FQNEAQ (reference sequence). CDR3 nucleotide sequence: TGTGCCAGCAGTTTTGGACAAATTCAAACAGATACGCAGTATTTT. This encodes CASSFGQIQTDTQYF.